This T cell receptor beta chain is from a study of blood T cell repertoires in COVID-19. Study-level information: The study drew acute and convalescent COVID-19 samples from the United States, Italy and Spain.

All enrollees were about 18 to 90 years old and from some 24 US areas. Assignment of participants to cohorts was predicated upon participant-reported clinical history. Authors' data handling: Amplifying reference gene primers gave estimates of nucleated cell counts. Profiling relied on immunoSEQ multiplex PCR, and the TCRdb table lists in-frame clones only, not all of them. The V and J calls and clone size come from that table; D and trimming were worked out from the DNA. The data show about 280,000 clones, approximately 90% seen once. Germline V lookup: CDR1 LNHDA, CDR2 SQIVND (reference sequence). J was trimmed by 10 bases and V by 4 bases; bases with no gene match: 5. The CDR3 contains 13 residues.

The chain recombines TRBV19 with TRBJ2-1, with 9 bases lining up with TRBD2. The sample was PBMCs or T cells enriched from blood (not recorded which). The sequence came from a woman in her thirties with acute COVID-19. CDR3 bases: TGTGCCAGTAGTACGCTAGCGGGACGCGAGCAGTTCTTC. Its protein is CASSTLAGREQFF.